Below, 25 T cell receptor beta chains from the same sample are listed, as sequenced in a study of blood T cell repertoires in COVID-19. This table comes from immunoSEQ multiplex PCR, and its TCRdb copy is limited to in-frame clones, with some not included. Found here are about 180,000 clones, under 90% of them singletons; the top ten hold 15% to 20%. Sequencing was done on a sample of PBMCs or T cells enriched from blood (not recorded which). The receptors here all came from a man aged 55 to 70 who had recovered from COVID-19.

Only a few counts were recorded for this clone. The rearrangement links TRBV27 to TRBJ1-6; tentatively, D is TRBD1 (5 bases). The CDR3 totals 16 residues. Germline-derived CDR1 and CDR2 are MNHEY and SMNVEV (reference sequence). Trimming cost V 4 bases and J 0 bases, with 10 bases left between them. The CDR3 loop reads CASSYRSSSYNSPLHF. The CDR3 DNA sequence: TGTGCCAGCAGTTACAGGAGTAGCTCCTATAATTCACCCCTCCACTTT.

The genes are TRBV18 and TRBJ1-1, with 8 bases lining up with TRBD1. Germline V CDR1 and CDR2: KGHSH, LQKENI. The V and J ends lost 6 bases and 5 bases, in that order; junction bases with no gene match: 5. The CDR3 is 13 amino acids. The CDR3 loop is CASSRQGNTEAFF. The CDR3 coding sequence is TGTGCCAGCTCCCGACAGGGGAATACTGAAGCTTTCTTT.

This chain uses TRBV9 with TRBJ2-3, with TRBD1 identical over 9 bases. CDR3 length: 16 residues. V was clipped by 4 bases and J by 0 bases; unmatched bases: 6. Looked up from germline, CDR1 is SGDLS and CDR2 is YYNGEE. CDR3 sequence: CASSSRTGASTDTQYF. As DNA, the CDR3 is TGTGCCAGCAGCTCCCGGACAGGGGCTAGCACAGATACGCAGTATTTT.

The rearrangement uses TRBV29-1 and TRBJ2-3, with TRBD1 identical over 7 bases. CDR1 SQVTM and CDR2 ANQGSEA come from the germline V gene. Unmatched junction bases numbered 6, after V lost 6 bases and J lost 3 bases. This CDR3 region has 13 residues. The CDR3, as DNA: TGCAGCGTCGGGACAGACTTAACAGATACGCAGTATTTT. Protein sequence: CSVGTDLTDTQYF.

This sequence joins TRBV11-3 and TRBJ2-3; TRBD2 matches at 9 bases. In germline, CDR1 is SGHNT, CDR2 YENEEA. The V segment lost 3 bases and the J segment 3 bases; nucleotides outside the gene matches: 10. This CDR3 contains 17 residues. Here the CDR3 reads CASSLRSGGPGTDTQYF. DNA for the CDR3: TGTGCCAGCAGCTTGAGGAGCGGGGGGCCAGGGACAGATACGCAGTATTTT.

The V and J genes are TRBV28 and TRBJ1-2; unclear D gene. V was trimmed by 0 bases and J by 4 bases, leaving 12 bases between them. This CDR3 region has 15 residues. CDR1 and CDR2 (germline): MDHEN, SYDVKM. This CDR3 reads CASSLWEDRPYGYTF. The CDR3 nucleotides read TGTGCCAGCAGTTTATGGGAGGATAGGCCCTATGGCTACACCTTC.

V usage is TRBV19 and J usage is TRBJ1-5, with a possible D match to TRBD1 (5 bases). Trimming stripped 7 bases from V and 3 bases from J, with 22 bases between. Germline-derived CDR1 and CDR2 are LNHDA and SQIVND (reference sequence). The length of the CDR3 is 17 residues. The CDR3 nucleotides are TGTGCCAGTAATAACCGCAGGGATTTCACCAACAATCAGCCCCAGCATTTT. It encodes CASNNRRDFTNNQPQHF.

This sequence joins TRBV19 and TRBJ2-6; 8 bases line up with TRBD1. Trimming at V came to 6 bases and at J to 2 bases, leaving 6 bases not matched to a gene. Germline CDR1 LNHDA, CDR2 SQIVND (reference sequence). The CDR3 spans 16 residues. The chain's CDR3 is CASSPSGGAGANVLTF. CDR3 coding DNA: TGTGCCAGTAGCCCTTCAGGGGGCGCTGGGGCCAACGTCCTGACTTTC.

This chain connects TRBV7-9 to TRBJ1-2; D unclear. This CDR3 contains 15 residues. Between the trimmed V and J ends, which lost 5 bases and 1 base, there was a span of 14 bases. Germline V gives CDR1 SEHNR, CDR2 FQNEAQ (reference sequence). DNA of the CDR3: TGTGCCAGCAGCCGAGGGCTTCAAGTTAACTATGGCTACACCTTC. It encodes CASSRGLQVNYGYTF.

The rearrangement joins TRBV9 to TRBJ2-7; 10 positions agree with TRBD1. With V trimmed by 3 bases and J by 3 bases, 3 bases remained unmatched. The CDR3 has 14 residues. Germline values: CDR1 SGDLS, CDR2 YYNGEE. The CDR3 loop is CASSEGQGHYEQYF. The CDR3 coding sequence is TGTGCCAGCAGCGAGGGACAGGGGCACTACGAGCAGTACTTC.

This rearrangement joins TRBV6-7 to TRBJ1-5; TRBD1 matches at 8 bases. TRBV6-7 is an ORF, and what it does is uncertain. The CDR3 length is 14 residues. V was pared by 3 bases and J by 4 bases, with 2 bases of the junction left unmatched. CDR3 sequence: CASSYGQGNQPQHF. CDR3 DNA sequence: TGTGCCAGCAGTTATGGACAGGGTAATCAGCCCCAGCATTTT.

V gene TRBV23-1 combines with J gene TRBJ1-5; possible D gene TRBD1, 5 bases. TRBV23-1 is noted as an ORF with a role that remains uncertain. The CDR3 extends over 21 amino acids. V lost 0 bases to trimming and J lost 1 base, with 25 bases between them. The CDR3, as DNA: TGCGCCAGCAGTCAATCGGCTGGGAGGGGTGAGCTTATTGTGAGCAATCAGCCCCAGCATTTT. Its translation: CASSQSAGRGELIVSNQPQHF.

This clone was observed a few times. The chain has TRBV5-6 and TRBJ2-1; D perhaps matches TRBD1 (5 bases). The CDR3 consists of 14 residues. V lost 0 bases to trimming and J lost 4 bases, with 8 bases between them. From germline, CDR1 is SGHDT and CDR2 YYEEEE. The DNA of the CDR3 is TGTGCCAGCAGCTTGGCAGGGTGGTACAATGAGCAGTTCTTC. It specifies CASSLAGWYNEQFF.

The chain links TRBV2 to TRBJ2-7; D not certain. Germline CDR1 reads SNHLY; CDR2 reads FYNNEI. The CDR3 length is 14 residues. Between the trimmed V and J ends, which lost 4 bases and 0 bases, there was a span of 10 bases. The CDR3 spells CASSVQLSSYEQYF. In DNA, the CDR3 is TGTGCCAGCAGTGTACAGCTCTCCTCCTACGAGCAGTACTTC.

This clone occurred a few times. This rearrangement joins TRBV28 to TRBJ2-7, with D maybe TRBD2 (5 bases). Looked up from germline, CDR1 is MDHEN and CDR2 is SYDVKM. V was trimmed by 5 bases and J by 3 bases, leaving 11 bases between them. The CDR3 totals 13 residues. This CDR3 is CASSPGLFYEQYF. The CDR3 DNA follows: TGTGCCAGCAGTCCCGGACTCTTCTACGAGCAGTACTTC.

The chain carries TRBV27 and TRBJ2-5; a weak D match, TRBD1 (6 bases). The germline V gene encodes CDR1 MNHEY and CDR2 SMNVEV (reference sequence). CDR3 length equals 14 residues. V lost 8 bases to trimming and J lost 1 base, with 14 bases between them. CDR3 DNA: TGTGCCAGCTGGGGGCGCGCCGGCCAAGAGACCCAGTACTTC. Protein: CASWGRAGQETQYF.

The CDR3 spells CASSYLSSGDNEQFF. DNA for the CDR3: TGTGCCAGCAGTTATTTGTCTAGCGGGGACAATGAGCAGTTCTTC. The chain combines TRBV6-5 with TRBJ2-1, with 9 bases that match TRBD2. Germline V lookup: CDR1 MNHEY, CDR2 SVGAGI. The CDR3 is made up of 15 amino acids. The junction had 5 bases not matched to a gene; V was cut back by 3 bases and J by 5 bases.

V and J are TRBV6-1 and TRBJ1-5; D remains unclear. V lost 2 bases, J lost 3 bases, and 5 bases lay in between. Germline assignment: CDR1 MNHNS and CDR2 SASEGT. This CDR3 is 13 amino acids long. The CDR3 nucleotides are TGTGCCAGCAGTGAACGGGTCAATCAGCCCCAGCATTTT. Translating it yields CASSERVNQPQHF.

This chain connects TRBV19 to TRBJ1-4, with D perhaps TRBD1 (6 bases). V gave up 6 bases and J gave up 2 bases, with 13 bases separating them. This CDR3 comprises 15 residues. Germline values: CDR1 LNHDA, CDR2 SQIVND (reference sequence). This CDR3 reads CASRLGQLTNEKLFF. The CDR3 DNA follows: TGTGCCAGTAGGCTCGGACAGCTTACTAATGAAAAACTGTTTTTT.

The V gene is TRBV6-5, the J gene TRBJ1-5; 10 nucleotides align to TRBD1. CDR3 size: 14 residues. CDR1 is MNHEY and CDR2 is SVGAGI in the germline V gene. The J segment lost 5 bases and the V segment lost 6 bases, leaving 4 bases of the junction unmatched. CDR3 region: CASSRGQGDQPQHF. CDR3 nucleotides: TGTGCCAGCAGCCGTGGACAGGGGGATCAGCCCCAGCATTTT.

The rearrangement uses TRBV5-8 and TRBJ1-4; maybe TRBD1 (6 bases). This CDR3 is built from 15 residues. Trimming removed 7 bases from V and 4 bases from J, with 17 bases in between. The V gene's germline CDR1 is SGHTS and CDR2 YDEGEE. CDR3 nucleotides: TGTGCCAGCTCTACCCATCAGGGGAGTAATGAAAAACTGTTTTTT. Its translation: CASSTHQGSNEKLFF.

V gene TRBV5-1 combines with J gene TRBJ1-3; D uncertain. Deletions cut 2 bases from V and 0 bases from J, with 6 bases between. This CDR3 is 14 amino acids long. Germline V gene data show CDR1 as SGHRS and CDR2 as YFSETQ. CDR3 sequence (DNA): TGCGCCAGCAGCTTCGGTAACTCTGGAAACACCATATATTTT. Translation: CASSFGNSGNTIYF.

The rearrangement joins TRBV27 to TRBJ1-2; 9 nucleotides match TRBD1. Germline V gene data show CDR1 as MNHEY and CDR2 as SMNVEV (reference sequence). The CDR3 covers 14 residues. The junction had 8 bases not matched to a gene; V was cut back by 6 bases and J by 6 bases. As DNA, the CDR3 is TGTGCCAGCAGGTGGACAGGGGTCGCCCATGGCTACACCTTC. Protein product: CASRWTGVAHGYTF.

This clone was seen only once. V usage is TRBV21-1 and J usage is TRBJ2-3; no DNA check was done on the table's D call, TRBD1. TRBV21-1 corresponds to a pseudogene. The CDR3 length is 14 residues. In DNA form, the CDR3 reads TGTGCCAGCACCGCAGGGGATTCGACAGATACGCAGTATTTT. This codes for CASTAGDSTDTQYF.

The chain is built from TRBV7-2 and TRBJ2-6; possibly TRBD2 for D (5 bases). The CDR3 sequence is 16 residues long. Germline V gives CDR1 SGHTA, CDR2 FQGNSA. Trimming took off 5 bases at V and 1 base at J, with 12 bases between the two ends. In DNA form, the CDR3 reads TGTGCCAGCAGCCCCGAGGGAGCTTCTGGGGCCAACGTCCTGACTTTC. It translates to CASSPEGASGANVLTF.